Below, 9 T cell receptor beta chains from the same sample are listed, as sequenced in a study of beta chain features in type 1 diabetes. TCRB transcripts that were expressed got sequenced, as all of the isolated RNA had been reverse transcribed. Here immunoSEQ multiplex PCR was the method, and the copy in TCRdb shows in-frame clones only, minus some. The repertoire holds fewer than 650,000 clones, about 16% seen once, with around 0.095% in the top ten. The sequenced sample consisted of naive CD4+ T cells from blood. These receptors originate from a man between 18 and 29 years old in good health.

There are a few counts of this clone. The rearrangement uses TRBV13 and TRBJ2-3; 8 nucleotides line up with TRBD2. The V gene's germline CDR1 is PRHDT and CDR2 FYEKMQ (reference sequence). The CDR3 is 16 residues long. V gave up 5 bases and J gave up 2 bases; unmatched junction bases: 9. CDR3 loop: CASSVPSGFSTDTQYF. The CDR3 nucleotides are TGTGCCAGCAGCGTGCCTAGCGGGTTCTCCACAGATACGCAGTATTTT.

The genes are TRBV5-1 and TRBJ2-2, with D perhaps matching TRBD2 (6 bases). From germline, CDR1 is SGHRS and CDR2 YFSETQ. The CDR3 is 15 residues long. The V end lost 4 bases, the J end lost 1 base, and 11 bases lay between the germline ends. The CDR3 reads CASSAGLRNTGELFF. The CDR3 nucleotides read TGCGCCAGCAGCGCCGGACTAAGGAACACCGGGGAGCTGTTTTTT.

This clone was seen a handful of times. This chain links TRBV10-3 with TRBJ2-7; 9 nucleotides agree with TRBD1. There are 16 residues in the CDR3. Germline CDR1 and CDR2: ENHRY and SYGVKD. Trimming took 3 bases from V and 2 from J; bases not matched to a gene: 8. CDR3 residues: CAISDTLDRGPYEQYF. The CDR3 region has the DNA TGTGCCATCAGTGACACCCTGGACAGGGGACCCTACGAGCAGTACTTC.

The CDR3 nucleotides are TGTGCCAGCAGCTCCGGACGGAGCGGCCCCAATGAAGCTTTCTTT. Its protein product is CASSSGRSGPNEAFF. The chain employs TRBV7-3 and TRBJ1-1; no definite D call. Germline CDR1 SGHTA, CDR2 FQGTGA. The V end was cut by 4 bases, the J end by 7 bases, with 19 bases between. The CDR3 length is 15 residues.

The chain combines TRBV9 with TRBJ2-1; TRBD2 aligns across 8 bases. The CDR3 loop spans 16 amino acids. Losses at the gene ends were 3 bases for V and 6 bases for J; bases not matched to a gene: 11. The germline gives CDR1 SGDLS, CDR2 YYNGEE. The DNA of the CDR3 is TGTGCCAGCAGCGACCAAACCGGGACTAGAGGCAATGAGCAGTTCTTC. It translates to CASSDQTGTRGNEQFF.

At least ten counts were recorded for this clone. The chain's CDR3 is CATQRRETQYF. The CDR3 DNA follows: TGTGCCACCCAACGCCGGGAGACCCAGTACTTC. This chain connects TRBV28 to TRBJ2-5; D remains ambiguous. Germline loops: CDR1 MDHEN, CDR2 SYDVKM. This CDR3 is 11 amino acids long. V was cut by 10 bases and J by 5 bases, with 11 bases left in between.

This clone occurred a few times. The chain couples TRBV19 to TRBJ1-1; tentative D call: TRBD1 (6 bases). Germline values: CDR1 LNHDA, CDR2 SQIVND (reference sequence). This CDR3 comprises 14 residues. Trimming took off 7 bases at V and 0 bases at J, with 12 bases between the two ends. The CDR3 region is CASMVQGVNTEAFF. Written as DNA, the CDR3 is TGTGCCAGTATGGTACAGGGCGTGAACACTGAAGCTTTCTTT. The full variable domain, with the rest looked up from reference TRBV19 and TRBJ1-1, is DGGITQSPKYLFRKEGQNVTLSCEQNLNHDAMYWYRQDPGQGLRLIYYSQIVNDFQKGDIAEGYSVSREKKESFPLTVTSAQKNPTAFYLCASMVQGVNTEAFFGQGTRLTVV.

This clone was seen only a few times. This sequence joins TRBV10-3 and TRBJ1-1; D gene uncertain. The V and J ends lost 8 bases and 4 bases respectively, with 20 bases between them. The CDR3 has 15 amino acids. Germline values: CDR1 ENHRY, CDR2 SYGVKD. CDR3 DNA: TGTGCCATCGGACCTCCGGGGAAGAGGAGCACTGAAGCTTTCTTT. Its translation: CAIGPPGKRSTEAFF.

The chain combines TRBV6-5 with TRBJ1-2, with TRBD1 matching 10 bases. The CDR3 covers 15 residues. The trim removed 0 bases at V and 7 bases at J, leaving 5 bases unmatched. CDR1 and CDR2 from the germline V gene are MNHEY and SVGAGI. CDR3 coding DNA: TGTGCCAGCAGTTACTCCGACAGGGGGCGAAGTGGCTACACCTTC. It specifies CASSYSDRGRSGYTF.